The T cell receptor (beta chain) described here comes from a study of blood T cell repertoires in COVID-19. The table came from immunoSEQ multiplex PCR; TCRdb's copy has only in-frame clones and leaves some out. The table has about 400,000 clones, approximately 86% seen once. This CDR3 spans 19 amino acids. The germline gives CDR1 MNHEY, CDR2 SVGEGT. V shed 6 bases and J shed 0 bases, with 23 bases lying between them. The chain has TRBV6-2 or TRBV6-3 and TRBJ2-2, with D hard to call. The specimen was peripheral blood. The receptor comes from a human donor in a cohort sampled during active COVID-19. In DNA, the CDR3 is TGTGCCAGCAGCCTCATGGAGCGAGAACCAATCGCGAACACCGGGGAGCTGTTTTTT. Residues: CASSLMEREPIANTGELFF.